Listed here are 17 T cell receptor beta chains from one sample, sequenced in a study of cytomegalovirus exposure and HLA in healthy donors. 13 Jbeta primers and 60 Vbeta primers were used for the PCR. Using immunoSEQ multiplex PCR, the repertoire was profiled, and TCRdb retains in-frame clones only, with some absent. This sample has about 270,000 clones, with just over 70% found just once. Sequencing used PBMCs. Receptors were obtained from a female donor in good health and CMV-seronegative.

This clone was seen a single time. The J gene is TRBJ2-7, the V gene TRBV5-1; 7 bases match TRBD2. CDR1 is SGHRS and CDR2 is YFSETQ in the germline V gene. The CDR3 sequence is 15 residues long. Trimming cost V 3 bases and J 0 bases; bases outside gene matches: 6. The CDR3 sequence is CASSSSGVSSYEQYF. Here the CDR3 DNA reads TGCGCCAGCAGCTCCAGCGGGGTCAGCTCCTACGAGCAGTACTTC.

J is TRBJ1-2 and V is TRBV19; 7 nucleotides align to TRBD1. The V and J ends lost 6 bases and 4 bases, in that order; junction bases with no gene match: 14. The CDR3 sequence is 16 residues long. Per germline, CDR1 LNHDA and CDR2 SQIVND (reference sequence). Here the CDR3 reads CASSDLGTAARYGYTF. The DNA of the CDR3 is TGTGCCAGTAGCGACCTTGGGACAGCAGCCCGCTATGGCTACACCTTC.

This chain connects TRBV4-2 to TRBJ2-7; 7 bases are a match to TRBD1. CDR1 and CDR2 (germline): LGHNA, YNFKEQ. Losses at the gene ends were 1 base for V and 3 bases for J; bases not matched to a gene: 3. This CDR3 has 14 amino acids. CDR3 nucleotides: TGTGCCAGCAGCCAAGGACAGGGTCTCTACGAGCAGTACTTC. Translating it yields CASSQGQGLYEQYF.

J is TRBJ1-5 and V is TRBV9; D possibly corresponds to TRBD1 (6 bases). Germline assignment: CDR1 SGDLS and CDR2 YYNGEE. Trimming left V 2 bases short and J 3 bases short, with 12 bases between. The CDR3 is 15 residues long. The CDR3 region has the DNA TGTGCCAGCAGCGTGGGGGCAGGGGCCAATCAGCCCCAGCATTTT. As protein: CASSVGAGANQPQHF.

This rearrangement joins TRBV28 to TRBJ2-5, with 11 nucleotides matching TRBD2. Germline CDR1 and CDR2: MDHEN and SYDVKM. This CDR3 has 16 residues. With 4 bases clipped from V and 4 bases from J, the junction kept 8 bases outside the gene matches. The CDR3 here is CASSSGTSGLRETQYF. CDR3 DNA sequence: TGTGCCAGCAGTTCCGGGACTAGCGGCTTGAGAGAGACCCAGTACTTC. Full variable domain (remainder filled in from reference TRBV28 and TRBJ2-5): DVKVTQSSRYLVKRTGEKVFLECVQDMDHENMFWYRQDPGLGLRLIYFSYDVKMKEKGDIPEGYSVSREKKERFSLILESASTNQTSMYLCASSSGTSGLRETQYFGPGTRLLVL.

CDR3 sequence reads: CASSFRQGRRVQYF. Here the CDR3 DNA reads TGTGCCAGCAGTTTCAGGCAGGGGCGGCGGGTGCAGTACTTC. This chain links TRBV28 with TRBJ2-7; tentatively, D is TRBD1 (6 bases). There are 14 residues in the CDR3. The V gene's germline CDR1 is MDHEN and CDR2 SYDVKM. The V and J ends lost 3 bases and 9 bases respectively, with 18 bases between them.

This rearrangement joins TRBV25-1 to TRBJ2-7; D uncertain. Trimming left V 1 base short and J 0 bases short, with 7 bases between. This CDR3 spans 14 amino acids. Germline CDR1 is MGHDK and CDR2 is SYGVNS. CDR3 sequence reads: CASSELGSSYEQYF. The CDR3 coding sequence is TGTGCCAGCAGTGAATTGGGCAGCTCCTACGAGCAGTACTTC.

This clone came up a few times. This sequence joins TRBV2 and TRBJ1-1; 10 bases are a match to TRBD1. CDR1 is SNHLY, CDR2 FYNNEI, per germline. The trim removed 6 bases at V and 4 bases at J, leaving 5 bases unmatched. This CDR3 contains 14 residues. The CDR3: CASSARTGGTEAFF. CDR3 in DNA: TGTGCCAGCAGCGCCCGGACAGGGGGCACTGAAGCTTTCTTT.

The chain carries TRBV27 and TRBJ1-1, with D hard to call. CDR3 size: 14 residues. Per the germline V gene, CDR1 is MNHEY and CDR2 is SMNVEV (reference sequence). Between the trimmed V and J ends, which lost 2 bases and 5 bases, there was a span of 12 bases. DNA of the CDR3: TGTGCCAGCAGTTTAGGTAGTAGGAGAACTGAAGCTTTCTTT. It yields the protein CASSLGSRRTEAFF.

This clone was detected only a few times. V is TRBV28 and J is TRBJ2-3, with 10 nucleotides matching TRBD2. CDR3 length equals 18 residues. The germline V gene has CDR1 MDHEN and CDR2 SYDVKM. Trimming removed 5 bases from V and 2 bases from J; junction bases left unmatched: 13. The CDR3 DNA is TGTGCCAGCAGTCTCCTTAGGGCTAGCGGGAGCGCCACAGATACGCAGTATTTT. Its protein product is CASSLLRASGSATDTQYF.

This rearrangement joins TRBV5-1 to TRBJ2-7; 10 nucleotides align to TRBD1. Unmatched junction bases numbered 7, after V lost 2 bases and J lost 5 bases. CDR1 SGHRS and CDR2 YFSETQ come from the germline V gene. The CDR3 covers 15 residues. The DNA for the CDR3 is TGCGCCAGCAGCTTCGGGACAGGGGTTACCCACGAGCAGTACTTC. Protein: CASSFGTGVTHEQYF. Variable domain in full (rest from reference TRBV5-1 and TRBJ2-7): KAGVTQTPRYLIKTRGQQVTLSCSPISGHRSVSWYQQTPGQGLQFLFEYFSETQRNKGNFPGRFSGRQFSNSRSEMNVSTLELGDSALYLCASSFGTGVTHEQYFGPGTRLTVT.

The chain has TRBV6-1 and TRBJ1-3, with D possibly being TRBD1 (6 bases). The CDR3 has 15 residues. Germline CDR1 is MNHNS and CDR2 is SASEGT. The V and J ends lost 6 bases and 2 bases respectively, with 14 bases between them. CDR3 nucleotide sequence: TGTGCCAGCAGCGCCGCGGGGGGGCCTGGAAACACCATATATTTT. Its protein is CASSAAGGPGNTIYF.

This chain connects TRBV6-5 to TRBJ1-1; D is ambiguous. The CDR3 runs 10 residues. V shed 5 bases and J shed 11 bases, with 9 bases lying between them. In germline, CDR1 is MNHEY, CDR2 SVGAGI. The CDR3 protein is CASSEAVAFF. The CDR3 nucleotides are TGTGCCAGCAGTGAAGCTGTGGCTTTCTTT.

V is TRBV7-9 and J is TRBJ2-7; TRBD2 matches at 15 bases. The V gene's germline CDR1 is SEHNR and CDR2 FQNEAQ (reference sequence). V lost 5 bases to trimming and J lost 5 bases; unmatched junction nucleotides: 10. CDR3 length equals 17 residues. This CDR3 reads CASSPWPGLAGGNEQYF. CDR3 in DNA: TGTGCCAGCAGCCCTTGGCCTGGACTAGCGGGAGGGAACGAGCAGTACTTC.

The sample holds a few counts of this clone. CDR3 region: CATGQGLHYGYTF. Here the CDR3 DNA reads TGTGCCACGGGACAGGGGCTTCACTATGGCTACACCTTC. The chain uses TRBV28 and TRBJ1-2; TRBD1 matches 10 bases. The germline gives CDR1 MDHEN, CDR2 SYDVKM. This CDR3 has 13 amino acids. After removal of 10 bases from V and 3 bases from J, the junction contained 5 bases not matched to a gene.

The chain carries TRBV25-1 and TRBJ2-3; TRBD1 might be the D (5 bases). The CDR3 extends over 12 amino acids. V gave up 2 bases and J gave up 8 bases, with 8 bases separating them. Germline lookup yields CDR1 MGHDK and CDR2 SYGVNS. The CDR3 is CASSEEGVTQYF. The CDR3, as DNA: TGTGCCAGCAGTGAAGAAGGGGTTACGCAGTATTTT.

V and J are TRBV7-9 and TRBJ1-1, with D possibly being TRBD1 (6 bases). The CDR3 spans 17 residues. Between the trimmed V and J ends, which lost 2 bases and 7 bases, there was a span of 23 bases. The germline V gene has CDR1 SEHNR and CDR2 FQNEAQ (reference sequence). CDR3 nucleotide sequence: TGTGCCAGCAGCTTACCATCCGGGACCCAGGGGTTTGGTGAAGCTTTCTTT. Its translation: CASSLPSGTQGFGEAFF.